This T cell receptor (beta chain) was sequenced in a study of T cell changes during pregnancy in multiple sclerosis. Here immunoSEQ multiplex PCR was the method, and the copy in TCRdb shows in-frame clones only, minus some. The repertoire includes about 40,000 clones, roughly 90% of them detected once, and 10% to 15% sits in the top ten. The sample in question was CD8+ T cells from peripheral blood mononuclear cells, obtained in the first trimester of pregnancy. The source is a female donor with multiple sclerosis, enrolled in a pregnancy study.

The CDR3 here is CASNDRGRFEKLFF. CDR3 DNA sequence: TGTGCCAGCAACGACAGGGGGCGTTTCGAAAAACTGTTTTTT. The chain couples TRBV21-1 to TRBJ1-4; the table's D call, TRBD1, has no DNA check behind it. TRBV21-1 is listed as a pseudogene. The CDR3 has 14 residues.